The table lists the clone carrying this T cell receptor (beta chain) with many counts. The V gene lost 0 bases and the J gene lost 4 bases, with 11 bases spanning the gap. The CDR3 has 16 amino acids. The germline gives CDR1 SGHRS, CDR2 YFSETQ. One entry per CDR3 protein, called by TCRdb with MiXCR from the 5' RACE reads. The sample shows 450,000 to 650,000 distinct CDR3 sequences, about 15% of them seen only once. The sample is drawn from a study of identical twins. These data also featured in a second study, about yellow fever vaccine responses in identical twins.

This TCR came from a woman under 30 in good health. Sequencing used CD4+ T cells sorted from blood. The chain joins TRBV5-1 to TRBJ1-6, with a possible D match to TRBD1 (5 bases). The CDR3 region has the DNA TGCGCCAGCAGCTTGGCTGGGACGGCATATAATTCACCCCTCCACTTT. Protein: CASSLAGTAYNSPLHF.